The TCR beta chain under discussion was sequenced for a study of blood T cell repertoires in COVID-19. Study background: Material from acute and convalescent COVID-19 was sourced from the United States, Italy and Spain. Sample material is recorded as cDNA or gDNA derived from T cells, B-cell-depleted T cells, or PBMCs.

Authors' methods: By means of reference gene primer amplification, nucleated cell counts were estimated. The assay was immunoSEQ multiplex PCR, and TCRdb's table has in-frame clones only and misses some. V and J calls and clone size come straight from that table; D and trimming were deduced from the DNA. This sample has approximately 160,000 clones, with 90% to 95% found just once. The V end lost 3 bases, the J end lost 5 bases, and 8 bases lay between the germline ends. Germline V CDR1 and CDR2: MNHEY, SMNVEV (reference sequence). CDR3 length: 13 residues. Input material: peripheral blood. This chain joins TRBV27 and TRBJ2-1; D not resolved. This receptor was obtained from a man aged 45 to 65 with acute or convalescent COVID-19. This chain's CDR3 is CASSLAPHNEQFF. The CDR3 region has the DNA TGTGCCAGCAGTTTGGCCCCACACAATGAGCAGTTCTTC.